Listed here are 14 T cell receptor beta chains from one sample, sequenced in a study of T cell repertoires in cytomegalovirus infection. TCRdb itself ran the reads through MiXCR, one entry per CDR3 protein. The sample holds approximately 290,000 distinct CDR3 sequences, under 30% seen once. Sequences were obtained from PBMCs. These receptor sequences come from a human donor in good health (CMV status not recorded). Some clones in this sample may be carry-over from other donors' samples.

The sample holds a few counts of this clonotype. The chain has TRBV6-2 or TRBV6-3 and TRBJ1-1; weak D call: TRBD1 (6 bases). The CDR3 extends over 15 amino acids. V lost 0 bases and J 8 bases, leaving 16 bases between the germline ends. From germline, CDR1 is MNHEY and CDR2 SVGEGT. In DNA, the CDR3 is TGTGCCAGCAGTTACTCGGGCAGGGGACCGCCCGAAGCTTTCTTT. It is translated as CASSYSGRGPPEAFF.

The count of this clonotype is one. This may be a read error, as it is one base from a much larger clone. The CDR3 region is CASSFMTGNHELYF. The CDR3 DNA sequence: TGTGCCAGCAGCTTTATGACAGGGAACCACGAGCTGTACTTC. The chain employs TRBV7-3 and TRBJ2-7, with 7 bases fitting TRBD1. The CDR3 consists of 14 residues. Germline CDR1 reads SGHTA; CDR2 reads FQGTGA.

Many counts were recorded for this clonotype. The rearrangement uses TRBV12-3 or TRBV12-4 and TRBJ1-1, with a tentative D call TRBD1 (5 bases). Trimming shortened V by 4 bases and J by 1 base, and 13 bases separated the two germline ends. CDR3 length: 15 residues. CDR3 DNA sequence: TGTGCCAGCAGTTACCAACAGGCGGGGAACACTGAAGCTTTCTTT. Protein product: CASSYQQAGNTEAFF.

The count of this clonotype is one. The gene calls are TRBV20-1 and TRBJ1-5, with 8 bases that match TRBD1. Germline V lookup: CDR1 DFQATT, CDR2 SNEGSKA (reference sequence). The V gene end was trimmed by 4 bases and the J gene end by 7 bases; junction bases not matched to a gene: 9. This CDR3 region has 14 residues. The CDR3 protein is CSAKQGGITQPQHF. CDR3 DNA: TGCAGTGCTAAACAGGGGGGAATAACGCAGCCCCAGCATTTT.

The rearrangement uses TRBV6-5 and TRBJ1-2; D call uncertain. This CDR3 has 14 residues. The germline V and J ends were trimmed by 4 bases and 4 bases, with 13 bases remaining between them. The germline V gene has CDR1 MNHEY and CDR2 SVGAGI. CDR3 coding DNA: TGTGCCAGCAGTTCCCGGGCGCGCCGCTATGGCTACACCTTC. It specifies CASSSRARRYGYTF.

This clonotype showed up many times. This chain joins TRBV6-2 or TRBV6-3 and TRBJ2-3; 12 nucleotides agree with TRBD2. V gave up 7 bases and J gave up 3 bases; unmatched junction bases: 14. In germline, CDR1 is MNHEY, CDR2 SVGEGT. The CDR3 sequence is 18 residues long. CDR3 sequence (DNA): TGTGCCAGCAAAAGGGGGAGACTAGCGGGAGTCCGGACAGATACGCAGTATTTT. This codes for CASKRGRLAGVRTDTQYF.

This clonotype was seen only a few times. The J gene is TRBJ2-5, the V gene TRBV5-1, with a possible D match to TRBD2 (7 bases). CDR3 length: 16 residues. Per the germline V gene, CDR1 is SGHRS and CDR2 is YFSETQ. The V end was cut by 0 bases, the J end by 5 bases, with 17 bases between. The DNA for the CDR3 is TGCGCCAGCAGCTTGGCCCATGCAGGGGAGGGCGAGACCCAGTACTTC. As protein: CASSLAHAGEGETQYF.

This clonotype was counted many times. V usage is TRBV12-3 or TRBV12-4 and J usage is TRBJ2-3; TRBD1 matches 8 bases. J gave up 2 bases and V 4 bases, and 8 bases lay outside the gene matches. The CDR3 is made up of 16 amino acids. CDR3 nucleotides: TGTGCCAGCAGTTCCCGGACAGGGTGGGCCACAGATACGCAGTATTTT. Its protein is CASSSRTGWATDTQYF.

This chain uses TRBV11-2 with TRBJ2-5; maybe TRBD2 (5 bases). V was pared by 1 base and J by 6 bases, with 6 bases between. The CDR3 totals 12 residues. The germline V gene has CDR1 SGHAT and CDR2 FQNNGV. CDR3 bases: TGTGCCAGCAGCTTAGGCGGGCAGACCCAGTACTTC. Protein product: CASSLGGQTQYF.

The table lists this clonotype with a count of one. This rearrangement joins TRBV12-3 or TRBV12-4 to TRBJ2-5; 7 nucleotides line up with TRBD2. The CDR3 extends over 13 amino acids. Trimming removed 6 bases from V and 5 bases from J; junction bases left unmatched: 6. CDR3 in DNA: TGTGCCAGCAGCCTCAGCGGGATCGAGACCCAGTACTTC. The encoded protein is CASSLSGIETQYF.

For the CDR3, the DNA is TGTGCCAGCAGTGCACCGGGACAGGGGGCCCAAGAGACCCAGTACTTC. Protein sequence: CASSAPGQGAQETQYF. This rearrangement joins TRBV27 to TRBJ2-5, with 12 bases fitting TRBD1. The CDR3 sequence is 16 residues long. The junction had 5 bases not matched to a gene; V was cut back by 5 bases and J by 1 base. Germline CDR1 is MNHEY and CDR2 is SMNVEV (reference sequence).

In its sample, this clonotype was seen a few times. This rearrangement joins TRBV11-2 to TRBJ2-7, with 9 bases that match TRBD2. The germline gives CDR1 SGHAT, CDR2 FQNNGV. With 4 bases clipped from V and 0 bases from J, the junction kept 16 bases outside the gene matches. This CDR3 comprises 19 residues. CDR3 DNA: TGTGCCAGCAGCTCCGGGGTGGGGGTAGCGGGGGCGAACTCCTACGAGCAGTACTTC. Amino acid sequence: CASSSGVGVAGANSYEQYF.

The chain has TRBV28 and TRBJ2-3, with 7 bases aligning to TRBD2. From germline, CDR1 is MDHEN and CDR2 SYDVKM. The CDR3 extends over 14 amino acids. J was trimmed by 1 base and V by 7 bases; bases with no gene match: 5. In nucleotides, the CDR3 is TGTGCCAGCAAACCAGGGAGGGGCACAGATACGCAGTATTTT. It specifies CASKPGRGTDTQYF.

The chain links TRBV7-9 to TRBJ2-1; D is perhaps TRBD2 (6 bases). Germline CDR1 and CDR2: SEHNR and FQNEAQ (reference sequence). V lost 3 bases and J 8 bases, leaving 17 bases between the germline ends. This CDR3 is 15 amino acids long. CDR3 amino acids: CASSFGGARSDEQFF. The CDR3 region has the DNA TGTGCCAGCAGCTTCGGCGGGGCCCGGTCGGATGAGCAGTTCTTC.